The 12 T cell receptor beta chains in this list originate from one sample, sequenced in a study of naive CD8 T cells in extremely preterm neonates. Cord blood came from elective full-term cesareans at roughly 35-41 weeks without labor or membrane rupture. The assay was immunoSEQ multiplex PCR, and TCRdb's table has in-frame clones only and misses some. Found here are several thousand clones, around 90% of them singletons; the top ten hold 0.47%. Input material: naive CD8+ T cells from cord blood. These receptors were collected from a newborn in good health.

The chain joins TRBV6-5 to TRBJ1-1; D is possibly TRBD1 (6 bases). Germline CDR1 is MNHEY and CDR2 is SVGAGI. This CDR3 contains 12 residues. V gave up 2 bases and J gave up 9 bases, with 10 bases separating them. CDR3 sequence (DNA): TGTGCCAGCAGTTACATAGGGGGTCAAGCTTTCTTT. Translation gives CASSYIGGQAFF.

This sequence joins TRBV5-1 and TRBJ2-3; TRBD1 aligns across 8 bases. The V gene's germline CDR1 is SGHRS and CDR2 YFSETQ. With V trimmed by 1 base and J by 5 bases, 3 bases remained unmatched. The CDR3 extends over 14 amino acids. CDR3 sequence reads: CASSLLTGVDTQYF. In DNA, the CDR3 is TGCGCCAGCAGCTTGCTGACAGGGGTAGATACGCAGTATTTT.

The chain is built from TRBV6-6 and TRBJ2-2, with D possibly TRBD1 on 6 matching bases. V was shortened by 2 bases and J by 0 bases, with 7 bases between the two germline ends. The CDR3 has 15 residues. CDR1 is MNHNY, CDR2 SVGAGI, per germline (reference sequence). The chain's CDR3 is CASSYDRPNTGELFF. The CDR3 bases are TGTGCCAGCAGTTACGACAGGCCGAACACCGGGGAGCTGTTTTTT.

The V and J genes are TRBV15 and TRBJ1-1; D is possibly TRBD1 (5 bases). The CDR3 totals 15 residues. CDR1 LNHNV and CDR2 YYDKDF come from the germline V gene (reference sequence). V gave up 1 base and J gave up 2 bases, with 11 bases separating them. CDR3 sequence: CATSRVPTGNTEAFF. Written as DNA, the CDR3 is TGTGCCACCAGCAGAGTCCCCACAGGTAACACTGAAGCTTTCTTT.

The V and J genes are TRBV6-1 and TRBJ2-7; 8 positions agree with TRBD1. Germline-derived CDR1 and CDR2 are MNHNS and SASEGT. The CDR3 loop spans 13 amino acids. The trim removed 6 bases at V and 2 bases at J, leaving 3 bases unmatched. CDR3 amino acids: CASRGQATYEQYF. Here the CDR3 DNA reads TGTGCCAGCAGGGGACAGGCTACCTACGAGCAGTACTTC.

V and J are TRBV2 and TRBJ2-2; perhaps TRBD2 as D (6 bases). The CDR3 runs to 14 residues. Per the germline V gene, CDR1 is SNHLY and CDR2 is FYNNEI. V dropped 8 bases and J dropped 3 bases, with 13 bases sitting between them. The CDR3 DNA reads TGTGCCAGCCGGGACTCCCCCCACACCGGGGAGCTGTTTTTT. As protein: CASRDSPHTGELFF.

The rearrangement uses TRBV9 and TRBJ2-7; 9 nucleotides align to TRBD2. The trim removed 2 bases at V and 6 bases at J, leaving 3 bases unmatched. Germline CDR1 and CDR2: SGDLS and YYNGEE. The CDR3 is made up of 13 amino acids. The CDR3 sequence is CASSVASGVEQYF. The CDR3 DNA follows: TGTGCCAGCAGCGTGGCTAGCGGGGTCGAGCAGTACTTC.

The V call is TRBV25-1, the J call TRBJ2-7, with D unclear. V gave up 0 bases and J gave up 3 bases, with 6 bases separating them. This CDR3 spans 13 amino acids. Germline lookup yields CDR1 MGHDK and CDR2 SYGVNS. DNA for the CDR3: TGTGCCAGCAGTGAATATCCCCTCTACGAGCAGTACTTC. Translating it yields CASSEYPLYEQYF.

V gene TRBV13 combines with J gene TRBJ1-2, with D possibly TRBD1 on 5 matching bases. Germline values: CDR1 PRHDT, CDR2 FYEKMQ (reference sequence). V shed 7 bases and J shed 4 bases, with 31 bases lying between them. This CDR3 contains 19 residues. The CDR3: CASKSYRGWHERKTYGYTF. CDR3 DNA: TGTGCCAGCAAGTCGTATAGGGGATGGCATGAGCGAAAGACCTATGGCTACACCTTC.

The chain has TRBV6-5 and TRBJ2-7; 10 bases match TRBD1. The junction had 3 bases not matched to a gene; V was cut back by 2 bases and J by 5 bases. Germline lookup yields CDR1 MNHEY and CDR2 SVGAGI. The CDR3 length is 14 residues. Here the CDR3 DNA reads TGTGCCAGCAGTTACCAGACAGGGGGCAACGAGCAGTACTTC. Translating gives CASSYQTGGNEQYF.

The chain combines TRBV7-9 with TRBJ2-7; TRBD1 is a possible D gene (7 bases). The germline gives CDR1 SEHNR, CDR2 FQNEAQ (reference sequence). The CDR3 contains 16 residues. Trimming left V 2 bases short and J 3 bases short, with 17 bases between. The CDR3 coding sequence is TGTGCCAGCAGCTTAACCGGCCAGGGGGGAGACTACGAGCAGTACTTC. Translation: CASSLTGQGGDYEQYF.

The rearrangement joins TRBV29-1 to TRBJ2-5, with a tentative D call TRBD1 (6 bases). The V end was cut by 6 bases, the J end by 4 bases, with 9 bases between. Germline V CDR1 and CDR2: SQVTM, ANQGSEA. This CDR3 contains 11 residues. The CDR3 here is CSVWTVETQYF. In DNA, the CDR3 is TGCAGCGTCTGGACAGTAGAGACCCAGTACTTC.